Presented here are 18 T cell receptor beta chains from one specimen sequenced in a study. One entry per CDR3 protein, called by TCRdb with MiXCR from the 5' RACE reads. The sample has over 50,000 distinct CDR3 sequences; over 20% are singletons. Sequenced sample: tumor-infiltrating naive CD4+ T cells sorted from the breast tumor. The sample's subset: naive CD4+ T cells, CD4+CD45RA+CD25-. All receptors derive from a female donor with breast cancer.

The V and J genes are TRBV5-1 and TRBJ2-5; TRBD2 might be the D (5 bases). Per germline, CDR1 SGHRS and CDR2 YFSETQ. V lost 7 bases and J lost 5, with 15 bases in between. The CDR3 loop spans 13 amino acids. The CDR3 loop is CASHGVATETQYF. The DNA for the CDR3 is TGCGCCAGCCACGGGGTAGCGACGGAGACCCAGTACTTC.

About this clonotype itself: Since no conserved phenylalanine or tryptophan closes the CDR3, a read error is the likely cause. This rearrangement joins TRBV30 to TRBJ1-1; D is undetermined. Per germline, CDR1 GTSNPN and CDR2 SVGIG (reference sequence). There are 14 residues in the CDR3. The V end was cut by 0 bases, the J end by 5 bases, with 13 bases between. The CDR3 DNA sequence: TGTGCCTGGAGTGTAACGGGTAGGATTACTGAAGCTTTCTCT. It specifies CAWSVTGRITEAFS.

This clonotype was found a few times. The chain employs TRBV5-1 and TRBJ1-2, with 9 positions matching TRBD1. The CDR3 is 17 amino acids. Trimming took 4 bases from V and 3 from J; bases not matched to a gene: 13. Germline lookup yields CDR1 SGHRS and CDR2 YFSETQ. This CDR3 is CASSPLLGQGGDYGYTF. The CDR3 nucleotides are TGCGCCAGCAGCCCTCTTTTGGGACAGGGAGGCGACTATGGCTACACCTTC.

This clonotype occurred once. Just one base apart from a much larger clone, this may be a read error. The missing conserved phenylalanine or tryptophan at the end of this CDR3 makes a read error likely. The CDR3 reads CASSLLAGKNEQFC. Written as DNA, the CDR3 is TGTGCCAGCAGCTTACTAGCGGGAAAAAATGAGCAGTTCTGC. This chain connects TRBV7-3 to TRBJ2-1; TRBD2 agrees at 9 bases. Germline CDR1 SGHTA, CDR2 FQGTGA. V was clipped by 2 bases and J by 7 bases; unmatched bases: 3. CDR3 length equals 14 residues.

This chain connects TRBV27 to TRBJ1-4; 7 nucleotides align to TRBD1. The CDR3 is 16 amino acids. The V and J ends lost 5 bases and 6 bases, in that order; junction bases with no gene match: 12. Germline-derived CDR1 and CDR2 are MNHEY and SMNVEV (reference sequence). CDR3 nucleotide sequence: TGTGCCAGCAGTCTCCATGACAGGGCCCGGGATGAAAAACTGTTTTTT. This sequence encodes CASSLHDRARDEKLFF. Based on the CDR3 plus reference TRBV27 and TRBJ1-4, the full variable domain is EAQVTQNPRYLITVTGKKLTVTCSQNMNHEYMSWYRQDPGLGLRQIYYSMNVEVTDKGDVPEGYKVSRKEKRNFPLILESPSPNQTSLYFCASSLHDRARDEKLFFGSGTQLSVL.

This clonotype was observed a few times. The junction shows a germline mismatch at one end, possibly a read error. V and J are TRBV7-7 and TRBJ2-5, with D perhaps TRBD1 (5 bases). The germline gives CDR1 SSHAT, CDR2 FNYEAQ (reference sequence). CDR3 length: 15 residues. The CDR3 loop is CASSLDWAGRETQYF. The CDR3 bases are TGTGCTAGCAGCTTAGACTGGGCAGGGCGGGAGACCCAGTACTTC.

The DNA of the CDR3 is TGCGCCAGCAGCTATGGTAGAGGGGGCGAGACCCAGTACTTC. It encodes CASSYGRGGETQYF. The gene calls are TRBV5-1 and TRBJ2-5; 7 bases map to TRBD1. Germline CDR1 SGHRS, CDR2 YFSETQ. The CDR3 is 14 amino acids. The ends lost 3 bases at V and 5 bases at J; junction bases unmatched: 7.

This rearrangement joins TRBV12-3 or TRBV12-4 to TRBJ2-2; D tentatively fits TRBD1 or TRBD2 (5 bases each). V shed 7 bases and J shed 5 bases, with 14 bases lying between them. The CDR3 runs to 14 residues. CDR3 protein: CASTPGPGTGELFF. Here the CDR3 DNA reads TGTGCCAGCACCCCGGGACCCGGGACCGGGGAGCTGTTTTTT.

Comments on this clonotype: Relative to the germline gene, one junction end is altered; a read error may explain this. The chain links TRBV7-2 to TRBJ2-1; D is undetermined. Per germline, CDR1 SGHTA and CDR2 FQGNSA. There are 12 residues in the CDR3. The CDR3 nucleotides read TGTGCCAGCAGCTTAGGAGGATATGAGCAGATCTTC. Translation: CASSLGGYEQIF.

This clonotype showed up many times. CDR3 residues: CAWSVAAPYTDTQYF. CDR3 DNA sequence: TGTGCCTGGAGTGTAGCGGCCCCCTACACAGATACGCAGTATTTT. The chain has TRBV30 and TRBJ2-3, with D perhaps matching TRBD2 (5 bases). From germline, CDR1 is GTSNPN and CDR2 SVGIG (reference sequence). V was trimmed by 0 bases and J by 2 bases, leaving 12 bases between them. This CDR3 is built from 15 residues.

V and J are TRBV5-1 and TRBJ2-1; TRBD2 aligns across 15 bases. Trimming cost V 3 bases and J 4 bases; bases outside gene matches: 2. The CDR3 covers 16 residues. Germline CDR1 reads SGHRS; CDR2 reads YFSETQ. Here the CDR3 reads CASSWTSGRGYNEQFF. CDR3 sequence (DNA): TGCGCCAGCAGCTGGACTAGCGGGAGGGGATACAATGAGCAGTTCTTC.

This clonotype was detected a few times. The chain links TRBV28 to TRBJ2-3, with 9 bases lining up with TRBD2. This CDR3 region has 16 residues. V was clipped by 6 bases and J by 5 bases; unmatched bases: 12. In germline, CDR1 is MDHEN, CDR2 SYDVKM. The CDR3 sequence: CASSTSGGLALDTQYF. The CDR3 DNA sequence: TGTGCCAGCAGCACGTCAGGGGGACTAGCATTAGATACGCAGTATTTT.

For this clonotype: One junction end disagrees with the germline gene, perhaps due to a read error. CDR3 region: CANSARTSGFNEQFF. CDR3 bases: TGTGCCAACAGCGCGCGGACTAGCGGGTTCAATGAGCAGTTCTTC. The genes are TRBV7-3 and TRBJ2-1; 11 nucleotides align to TRBD2. There are 15 residues in the CDR3. Germline V CDR1 and CDR2: SGHTA, FQGTGA.

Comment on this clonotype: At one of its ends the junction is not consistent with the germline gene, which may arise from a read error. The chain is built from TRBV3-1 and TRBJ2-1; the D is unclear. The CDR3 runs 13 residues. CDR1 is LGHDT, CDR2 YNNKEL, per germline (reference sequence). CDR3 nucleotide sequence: TGTGCCGGCAGCCAAGGTGCCATCAATGAGCAGTTCTTC. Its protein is CAGSQGAINEQFF.

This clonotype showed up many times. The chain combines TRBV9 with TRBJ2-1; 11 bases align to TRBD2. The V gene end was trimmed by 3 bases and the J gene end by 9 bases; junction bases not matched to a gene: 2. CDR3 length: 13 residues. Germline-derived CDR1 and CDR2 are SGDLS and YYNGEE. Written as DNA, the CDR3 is TGTGCCAGCAGCGCCGGGACTAGCGGTGAGCAGTTCTTC. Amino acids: CASSAGTSGEQFF. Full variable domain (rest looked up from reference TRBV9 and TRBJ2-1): DSGVTQTPKHLITATGQRVTLRCSPRSGDLSVYWYQQSLDQGLQFLIQYYNGEERAKGNILERFSAQQFPDLHSELNLSSLELGDSALYFCASSAGTSGEQFFGPGTRLTVL.

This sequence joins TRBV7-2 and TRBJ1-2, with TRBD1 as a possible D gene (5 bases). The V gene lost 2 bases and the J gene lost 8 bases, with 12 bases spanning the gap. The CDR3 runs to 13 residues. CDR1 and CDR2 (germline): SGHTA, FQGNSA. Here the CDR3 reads CASSLPSRDGYTF. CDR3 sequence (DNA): TGTGCCAGCAGCTTACCCTCTAGGGACGGCTACACCTTC.

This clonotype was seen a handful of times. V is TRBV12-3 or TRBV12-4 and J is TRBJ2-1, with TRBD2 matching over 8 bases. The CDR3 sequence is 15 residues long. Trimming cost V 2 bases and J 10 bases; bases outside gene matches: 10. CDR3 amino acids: CASSLTGGPSGEQFF. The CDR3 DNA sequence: TGTGCCAGCAGTTTAACGGGAGGGCCCTCGGGGGAGCAGTTCTTC.

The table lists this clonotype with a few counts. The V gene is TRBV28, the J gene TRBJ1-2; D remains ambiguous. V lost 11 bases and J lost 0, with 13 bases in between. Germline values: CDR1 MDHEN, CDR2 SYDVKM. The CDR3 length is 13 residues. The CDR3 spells CASRRDANYGYTF. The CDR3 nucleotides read TGTGCCTCCAGACGGGATGCTAACTATGGCTACACCTTC.